The TCR beta chain under discussion was sequenced for a study of vaccination and CD4 T cells after COVID-19. Study information: Convalescent patients were SARS-CoV-2 positive by nasal swab PCR; ten or so mild, one severe.

Sequencing of the DNA from cultured CD4+ T cells was carried out with the Oncomine TCR Beta short-read assay. Genomic DNA was isolated from cultured CD4+ T cells. TCRdb itself ran the PCR reads through MiXCR, one entry per CDR3 protein. Seen here are about 14,000 distinct CDR3 sequences, 55% to 75% observed once, and the top ten hold more than 11%. Treatment here: 10-day PBMC culture with coronavirus spike peptide pools or control peptides (ViraFEST assay). Antigen-specific T cell expansion with peptide pools preceded TCR sequencing in the ViraFEST approach. On days 3 and 7, half the medium was swapped for fresh IL-2-containing medium. About this clonotype itself: Its target is not known.

The sequence came from a human donor who had recovered from COVID-19. Sequencing was done on a sample of CD4+ T cells from blood, cultured in vitro.

The CDR3 region has the DNA TGCAGTGCTAGAGATTCGTCGGGACGGTTTAGAAGCCAAAAAGCTTTCTTT. Translating it yields CSARDSSGRFRSQKAFF. V gene TRBV20-1 combines with J gene TRBJ1-1, with a weak D call TRBD1 (5 bases). This CDR3 spans 17 amino acids. Trimming left V 0 bases short and J 9 bases short, with 26 bases between. Looked up from germline, CDR1 is DFQATT and CDR2 is SNEGSKA (reference sequence).